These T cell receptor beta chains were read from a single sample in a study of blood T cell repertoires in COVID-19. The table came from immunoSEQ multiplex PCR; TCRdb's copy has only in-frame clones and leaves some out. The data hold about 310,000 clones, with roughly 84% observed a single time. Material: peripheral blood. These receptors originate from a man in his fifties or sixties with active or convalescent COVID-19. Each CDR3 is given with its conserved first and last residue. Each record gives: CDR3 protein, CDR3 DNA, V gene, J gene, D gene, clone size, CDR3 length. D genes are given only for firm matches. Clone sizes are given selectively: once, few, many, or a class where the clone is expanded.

CDR3aa: CASSLLAGTNYGYTF; CDR3nt: TGTGCCAGCAGCTTACTGGCAGGGACTAACTATGGCTACACCTTC; v_gene: TRBV7-6; j_gene: TRBJ1-2; d_gene: -; abundance: -; len: 15
CDR3aa: CATSGMGDTEAFF; CDR3nt: TGTGCCACTAGCGGCATGGGGGACACTGAAGCTTTCTTT; v_gene: TRBV10-3; j_gene: TRBJ1-1; d_gene: -; abundance: -; len: 13
CDR3aa: CASRPGLLSGELFF; CDR3nt: TGTGCCAGCAGACCGGGACTACTTTCCGGGGAGCTGTTTTTT; v_gene: TRBV7-2; j_gene: TRBJ2-2; d_gene: TRBD2; abundance: -; len: 14
CDR3aa: CASSSLTSGGIGGELFF; CDR3nt: TGTGCCAGTAGTTCCTTGACTAGCGGGGGTATCGGCGGGGAGCTGTTTTTT; v_gene: TRBV19; j_gene: TRBJ2-2; d_gene: TRBD2; abundance: -; len: 17
CDR3aa: CASSPNRDNYGYTF; CDR3nt: TGTGCCAGCTCCCCCAACAGGGACAACTATGGCTACACCTTC; v_gene: TRBV18; j_gene: TRBJ1-2; d_gene: -; abundance: -; len: 14
CDR3aa: CASRLTGDEEKLFF; CDR3nt: TGCGCCAGCAGGCTGACAGGGGACGAGGAAAAACTGTTTTTT; v_gene: TRBV5-1; j_gene: TRBJ1-4; d_gene: TRBD1; abundance: -; len: 14
CDR3aa: CASSVTGQAPLHF; CDR3nt: TGTGCCAGCAGCGTAACAGGGCAGGCACCCCTCCACTTT; v_gene: TRBV11-2; j_gene: TRBJ1-6; d_gene: -; abundance: -; len: 13
CDR3aa: CASRATGDDGKLFF; CDR3nt: TGTGCCAGCAGGGCGACAGGGGACGATGGAAAACTGTTTTTT; v_gene: TRBV2; j_gene: TRBJ1-4; d_gene: TRBD1; abundance: -; len: 14
CDR3aa: CASSFGQGSSYEQYF; CDR3nt: TGTGCCAGTAGTTTCGGACAGGGGAGCTCCTACGAGCAGTACTTC; v_gene: TRBV19; j_gene: TRBJ2-7; d_gene: TRBD1; abundance: -; len: 15
CDR3aa: CASSEGQRNQPQHF; CDR3nt: TGTGCCAGCAGTGAAGGACAGCGCAATCAGCCCCAGCATTTT; v_gene: TRBV2; j_gene: TRBJ1-5; d_gene: -; abundance: -; len: 14
CDR3aa: CASSVGQPVIHF; CDR3nt: TGTGCCAGCAGTGTGGGACAGCCAGTTATACATTTT; v_gene: TRBV28; j_gene: TRBJ1-5; d_gene: TRBD1; abundance: -; len: 12
CDR3aa: CASSQFGSGDRGALSYTF; CDR3nt: TGCGCCAGCAGCCAATTTGGATCTGGGGACAGGGGTGCTCTTAGCTACACCTTC; v_gene: TRBV4-1; j_gene: TRBJ1-2; d_gene: TRBD1; abundance: -; len: 18
CDR3aa: CASSAPGDGVYEQYF; CDR3nt: TGTGCCAGCAGCGCCCCGGGAGACGGGGTATACGAGCAGTACTTC; v_gene: TRBV7-2; j_gene: TRBJ2-7; d_gene: -; abundance: -; len: 15
CDR3aa: CASSARDRDLGEQYF; CDR3nt: TGTGCCAGCTCAGCCCGGGACAGGGACCTAGGGGAGCAGTACTTC; v_gene: TRBV18; j_gene: TRBJ2-7; d_gene: TRBD1; abundance: once; len: 15
CDR3aa: CASSPLPDRGYEAFF; CDR3nt: TGTGCCAGCTCACCGTTACCGGACAGGGGGTATGAAGCTTTCTTT; v_gene: TRBV18; j_gene: TRBJ1-1; d_gene: TRBD1; abundance: -; len: 15
CDR3aa: CASSFVGIKNIQYF; CDR3nt: TGTGCCAGCAGTTTTGTCGGGATCAAAAACATTCAGTACTTC; v_gene: TRBV28; j_gene: TRBJ2-4; d_gene: -; abundance: -; len: 14
CDR3aa: CASSLGQGGNQPQHF; CDR3nt: TGTGCCAGCAGCCTCGGACAGGGTGGCAATCAGCCCCAGCATTTT; v_gene: TRBV6-5; j_gene: TRBJ1-5; d_gene: TRBD1; abundance: -; len: 15
CDR3aa: CASSLGASGGGETQYF; CDR3nt: TGTGCCAGCAGCTTAGGTGCTAGCGGGGGTGGAGAGACCCAGTACTTC; v_gene: TRBV7-9; j_gene: TRBJ2-5; d_gene: TRBD2; abundance: few; len: 16
CDR3aa: CATSGAGGNQPQHF; CDR3nt: TGTGCCACCAGTGGTGCAGGGGGGAATCAGCCCCAGCATTTT; v_gene: TRBV15; j_gene: TRBJ1-5; d_gene: TRBD1; abundance: -; len: 14
CDR3aa: CASSLDASANTGELFF; CDR3nt: TGTGCCAGCAGCTTAGACGCCAGCGCGAACACCGGGGAGCTGTTTTTT; v_gene: TRBV7-2; j_gene: TRBJ2-2; d_gene: -; abundance: -; len: 16
CDR3aa: CASSLEATGELFF; CDR3nt: TGTGCCAGCAGTTTAGAGGCCACCGGGGAGCTGTTTTTT; v_gene: TRBV28; j_gene: TRBJ2-2; d_gene: -; abundance: -; len: 13
CDR3aa: CATSRTPGGGTDTQYF; CDR3nt: TGTGCCACCAGCAGGACCCCCGGGGGGGGCACAGATACGCAGTATTTT; v_gene: TRBV15; j_gene: TRBJ2-3; d_gene: TRBD2; abundance: -; len: 16
CDR3aa: CASSQARAGWEKLFF; CDR3nt: TGTGCCAGCAGCCAAGCAAGGGCAGGGTGGGAAAAACTGTTTTTT; v_gene: TRBV3-1/TRBV3-2; j_gene: TRBJ1-4; d_gene: -; abundance: -; len: 15
CDR3aa: CASSAMQGADYGYTF; CDR3nt: TGTGCCAGTAGTGCGATGCAGGGGGCGGACTATGGCTACACCTTC; v_gene: TRBV19; j_gene: TRBJ1-2; d_gene: TRBD1; abundance: -; len: 15
CDR3aa: CASSLTATNEQFF; CDR3nt: TGCGCCAGCAGCTTGACGGCGACAAATGAGCAGTTCTTC; v_gene: TRBV5-1; j_gene: TRBJ2-1; d_gene: -; abundance: -; len: 13
CDR3aa: CASSGSVSYNEQFF; CDR3nt: TGTGCCAGCAGCGGTAGCGTCTCCTACAATGAGCAGTTCTTC; v_gene: TRBV9; j_gene: TRBJ2-1; d_gene: -; abundance: once; len: 14
CDR3aa: CATSDTGLNYGYTF; CDR3nt: TGTGCCACCAGTGATACAGGGTTGAACTATGGCTACACCTTC; v_gene: TRBV24-1; j_gene: TRBJ1-2; d_gene: -; abundance: -; len: 14
CDR3aa: CASSPNSPRGSGANVLTF; CDR3nt: TGTGCCAGCTCACCAAATAGTCCCAGGGGGTCTGGGGCCAACGTCCTGACTTTC; v_gene: TRBV18; j_gene: TRBJ2-6; d_gene: TRBD1; abundance: -; len: 18
CDR3aa: CASSPTQGAGETQYF; CDR3nt: TGTGCCAGCAGCCCGACGCAGGGGGCCGGAGAGACCCAGTACTTC; v_gene: TRBV5-4; j_gene: TRBJ2-5; d_gene: TRBD1; abundance: -; len: 15
CDR3aa: CASNQGGGTEAFF; CDR3nt: TGTGCCAGCAACCAGGGAGGTGGGACTGAAGCTTTCTTT; v_gene: TRBV6-5; j_gene: TRBJ1-1; d_gene: -; abundance: -; len: 13
CDR3aa: CASRSGTSGRSSYNEQFF; CDR3nt: TGTGCCAGCCGCTCCGGGACTAGCGGGAGAAGTTCCTACAATGAGCAGTTCTTC; v_gene: TRBV7-9; j_gene: TRBJ2-1; d_gene: TRBD2; abundance: -; len: 18
CDR3aa: CASSFLRGLASVETQYF; CDR3nt: TGTGCCAGCAGCTTCCTTAGAGGACTAGCGTCAGTAGAGACCCAGTACTTC; v_gene: TRBV11-2; j_gene: TRBJ2-5; d_gene: TRBD2; abundance: few; len: 17
CDR3aa: CASSSPGNYGYTF; CDR3nt: TGTGCCAGCAGCTCGCCCGGGAACTATGGCTACACCTTC; v_gene: TRBV11-2; j_gene: TRBJ1-2; d_gene: -; abundance: -; len: 13
CDR3aa: CASSRAGAPLDEQYF; CDR3nt: TGTGCCAGCAGTCGAGCGGGAGCCCCCTTGGACGAGCAGTACTTC; v_gene: TRBV3-1/TRBV3-2; j_gene: TRBJ2-7; d_gene: TRBD2; abundance: few; len: 15
CDR3aa: CASSQDRGNIEAFF; CDR3nt: TGTGCCAGCAGCCAAGACAGGGGAAACATTGAAGCTTTCTTT; v_gene: TRBV11-1; j_gene: TRBJ1-1; d_gene: TRBD1; abundance: -; len: 14
CDR3aa: CASSLLGQIYNEQFF; CDR3nt: TGTGCCAGCTCCCTTCTAGGACAGATCTACAATGAGCAGTTCTTC; v_gene: TRBV18; j_gene: TRBJ2-1; d_gene: -; abundance: -; len: 15
CDR3aa: CASSSTGSSGQPQHF; CDR3nt: TGTGCCAGCAGCTCGACAGGTTCATCCGGTCAGCCCCAGCATTTT; v_gene: TRBV7-2; j_gene: TRBJ1-5; d_gene: -; abundance: -; len: 15
CDR3aa: CASSTRDSYGYTF; CDR3nt: TGTGCCAGCAGTACGCGGGACAGCTATGGCTACACCTTC; v_gene: TRBV27; j_gene: TRBJ1-2; d_gene: TRBD1; abundance: -; len: 13
CDR3aa: CASRQGLASHEQYF; CDR3nt: TGTGCCAGCAGACAGGGACTAGCGAGCCACGAGCAGTACTTC; v_gene: TRBV28; j_gene: TRBJ2-7; d_gene: TRBD2; abundance: -; len: 14